This entry lists 2 T cell receptor beta chains sequenced from one sample in a study of blood T cell repertoires in COVID-19. The assay was immunoSEQ multiplex PCR, and TCRdb's table has in-frame clones only and misses some. The sample has 40,000 or so clones; about 86% are singletons. Source material: peripheral blood. These receptors all stem from a man aged 35 to 55 with active COVID-19.

This chain uses TRBV5-1 with TRBJ2-2; perhaps TRBD2 as D (6 bases). The V and J ends lost 3 bases and 6 bases respectively, with 24 bases between them. This CDR3 spans 18 amino acids. Germline V gene data show CDR1 as SGHRS and CDR2 as YFSETQ. The CDR3 DNA follows: TGCGCCAGCAGCTGGAGGGCAGTCGGCGATATGCAGGCCGGGGAGCTGTTTTTT. Protein sequence: CASSWRAVGDMQAGELFF.

J is TRBJ2-7 and V is TRBV5-1, with 9 bases matching TRBD1. The CDR3 length is 16 residues. Germline V gene data show CDR1 as SGHRS and CDR2 as YFSETQ. The trim removed 3 bases at V and 4 bases at J, leaving 11 bases unmatched. The CDR3 nucleotides read TGCGCCAGCAGCTGGAGCCGGGACAGGGTGAAATACGAGCAGTACTTC. Amino acids: CASSWSRDRVKYEQYF.